The clone carrying this T cell receptor beta chain came up a few times. The data were obtained in a study of sequential checkpoint blockade in melanoma. Data came from immunoSEQ multiplex PCR; TCRdb stores just in-frame clones and leaves some out. The sample contains some 3,500 clones, more than 20% of which appear only once. Specified treatment: randomized to nivolumab then ipilimumab (arm A) or the reverse (arm B). The CDR3 is made up of 14 amino acids. The V end was cut by 3 bases, the J end by 2 bases, with 10 bases between. Looked up from germline, CDR1 is LNHDA and CDR2 is SQIVND (reference sequence).

The sequencing here drew on tumor tissue (inferred from file names), taken from a patient given nivolumab and ipilimumab in sequence. The source of this sequence is a human donor with melanoma. This chain uses TRBV19 with TRBJ1-1, with no clear D. The CDR3 region is CASSMDAGNTEAFF. The CDR3 DNA reads TGTGCCAGTAGTATGGACGCCGGAAACACTGAAGCTTTCTTT.